This record looks at one T cell receptor beta chain sequence and its context. Its antigen is not identified. The sample comes from a study of T cell responses to AZD1222 COVID-19 vaccine. Findings of the study overall: Nearly half of unique spike-specific TCRs reportedly avoided B.1.351 and B.1.1.7 mutated regions. Repertoire collection took place solely once the T cell response had peaked. The breadth and depth of Spike-specific TCRs increased once two AZD1222 doses had been given.

The method was immunoSEQ multiplex PCR; TCRdb's version includes in-frame clones alone and lacks a portion of them. The table shows 130,000 to 150,000 clones, with approximately 85% occurring only once. The CDR3 totals 19 residues. This specimen consisted of peripheral blood, obtained on day 0 of MenACWY control vaccination. The receptor was isolated from an adult in good health. This chain uses TRBV21-1 with TRBJ2-3; the table's TRBD1 call for D was not verified on the DNA. TRBV21-1 is annotated as a pseudogene. CDR3 amino acids: CASSKAFRSGQSSTDTQYF. In nucleotides, the CDR3 is TGTGCCAGCAGCAAAGCATTTAGGTCGGGACAGTCTAGCACAGATACGCAGTATTTT.